This TCR beta chain was captured by sequencing in a study of blood T cell repertoires in COVID-19. At the level of the study: Acute-phase and convalescent COVID-19 samples originated in the United States, Italy and Spain.

The table came from immunoSEQ multiplex PCR; TCRdb's copy has only in-frame clones and leaves some out. This table holds 150,000 or so clones, 80% to 90% found once. The V and J ends lost 5 bases and 6 bases, in that order; junction bases with no gene match: 10. CDR3 length equals 15 residues. Germline CDR1 reads LNHDA; CDR2 reads SQIVND (reference sequence). The sample comprised peripheral blood. The chain combines TRBV19 with TRBJ1-1; TRBD1 matches 9 bases. The sequence was obtained from a woman older than 75 with acute or convalescent COVID-19. CDR3: CASSEPGQGNPEAFF. CDR3 coding DNA: TGTGCCAGTAGTGAGCCGGGACAGGGAAACCCTGAAGCTTTCTTT.